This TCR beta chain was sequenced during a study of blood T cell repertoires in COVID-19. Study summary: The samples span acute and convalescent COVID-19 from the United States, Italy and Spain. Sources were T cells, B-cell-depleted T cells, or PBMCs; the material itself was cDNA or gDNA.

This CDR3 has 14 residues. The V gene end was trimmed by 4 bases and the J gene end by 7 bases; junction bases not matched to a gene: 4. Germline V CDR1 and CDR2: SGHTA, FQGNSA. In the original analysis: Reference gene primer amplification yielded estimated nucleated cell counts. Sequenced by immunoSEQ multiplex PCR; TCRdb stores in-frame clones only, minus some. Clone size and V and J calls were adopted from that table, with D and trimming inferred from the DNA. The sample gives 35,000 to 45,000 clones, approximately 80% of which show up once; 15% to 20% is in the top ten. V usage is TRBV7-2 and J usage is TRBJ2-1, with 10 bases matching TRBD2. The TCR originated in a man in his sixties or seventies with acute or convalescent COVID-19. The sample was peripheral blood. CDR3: CASSSAGGPNEQFF. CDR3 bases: TGTGCCAGCAGCTCAGCGGGGGGGCCGAATGAGCAGTTCTTC.